Shown below are 4 T cell receptor beta chains from a single sample sequenced in a study of blood T cell repertoires in COVID-19 (dated by TCRdb to between 2020 and 2021). Receptor amplification or capture employed the immunoSEQ multiplex PCR assay. Held by TCRdb, this immuneACCESS table contains in-frame sequences only and omits some clones. Under half of the omission traces to an unresolved V gene where checked; the cause of the rest is unknown. The sample has 250,000 to 300,000 clones on record, around nine tenths of them singletons. In total, the top ten clones hold about 5% of the sample. Sequencing was carried out using peripheral blood. These receptor sequences come from a woman in her sixties or seventies with COVID-19, enrolled during active disease.

V usage is TRBV6-4 and J usage is TRBJ1-2, with unresolved D. Germline assignment: CDR1 MRHNA and CDR2 SNTAGT. V was clipped by 6 bases and J by 4 bases, with 15 bases between them. This CDR3 has 14 amino acids. CDR3 bases: TGTGCCAGCAGGGGCCTACAGCCTCCCTATGGCTACACCTTC. It codes for CASRGLQPPYGYTF.

The chain couples TRBV6-1 to TRBJ1-2; TRBD1 might be the D (6 bases). The V gene's germline CDR1 is MNHNS and CDR2 SASEGT. The CDR3 has 15 residues. Trimming stripped 0 bases from V and 8 bases from J, with 16 bases between. The CDR3 here is CASSEAWTASWGYTF. In DNA, the CDR3 is TGTGCCAGCAGTGAAGCGTGGACAGCTTCCTGGGGCTACACCTTC.

V gene TRBV29-1 combines with J gene TRBJ2-7, with 14 bases matching TRBD2. CDR1 SQVTM and CDR2 ANQGSEA come from the germline V gene. Trimming took 7 bases from V and 9 from J; bases not matched to a gene: 11. The CDR3 contains 14 residues. The DNA of the CDR3 is TGCAGCGCGGCGTTGACTAGCGGGAGGGCCGCGCAGTACTTC. Its translation is CSAALTSGRAAQYF.

DNA of the CDR3: TGTGCCAGTAGTCAGCCCCGGCCAGGGATAAATCAGCCCCAGCATTTT. This sequence encodes CASSQPRPGINQPQHF. The chain couples TRBV19 to TRBJ1-5; a possible D gene is TRBD1 (5 bases). The CDR3 has 16 residues. Germline CDR1 is LNHDA and CDR2 is SQIVND (reference sequence). With 5 bases removed from V and 4 bases from J, the gap between germline ends came to 18 bases.